A selection of T cell receptor beta chains follows, all from one sample in a study of CD8+ T cells in alopecia areata. The data were produced by immunoSEQ multiplex PCR, yet TCRdb's version contains in-frame clones alone and is incomplete. The table shows a few hundred thousand clones, with approximately 40% occurring only once. Source: CD4+ T cells sorted from blood, taken at approximately week 36, from a patient treated with tofacitinib. Receptors were obtained from a human donor with alopecia areata. Each CDR3 is given with its conserved first and last residue. Each record gives: D gene, V gene, J gene, clone size, CDR3 DNA, CDR3 protein. The D gene is left open where the match is weak. Not every row has a clone size; where given, it reads once, few, many or a size class.

>-|TRBV29-1|TRBJ2-5|few
TGCAGCGGCCGAGCCTCAAGGGGGGTTTCTGAGACCCAGTACTTC
CSGRASRGVSETQYF
>-|TRBV6-1|TRBJ1-5|-
TGTGCCAGCAGCCGCGGGGGCTTCGGGGAGCCCCAGCATTTT
CASSRGGFGEPQHF
>TRBD1|TRBV2|TRBJ2-7|few
TGTGCCAGCAATGCCGGGACAGGACCCTACGAGCAGTACTTC
CASNAGTGPYEQYF
>-|TRBV15|TRBJ2-3|many
TGTGCCACCTCGGACGTAATCCGCCGGTATTTT
CATSDVIRRYF
>-|TRBV28|TRBJ2-5|once
TGTGCCAGCATGGGGGGACTGCAAGAGACCCAGTACTTC
CASMGGLQETQYF
>-|TRBV7-9|TRBJ1-6|-
TGTGCCAGCAGCTTTGCAGCGAATTCACCCCTCCACTTT
CASSFAANSPLHF
>-|TRBV7-9|TRBJ2-2|-
TGTGCCAGCAGCTTAGCCGCCAGGGGAGAAAAGTTTTTT
CASSLAARGEKFF
>-|TRBV4-1|TRBJ1-4|few
TGCGCCAGCAGCCACCCGAGGGGTGAAAAACTGTTTTTT
CASSHPRGEKLFF
>-|TRBV15|TRBJ2-7|-
TGTGCCACCAGCAGGGCTAGGGCAATTCCGGAGCAGTACTTC
CATSRARAIPEQYF
>TRBD1|TRBV4-1|TRBJ2-2|many
TGCGCCAGCAGCCAAGCTACAGGGGTCGTAACCGGGGAGCTGTTTTTT
CASSQATGVVTGELFF
>-|TRBV6-5|TRBJ1-2|-
TGTGCCAGCAGCCCTCGGGCCTACGGCTACACCTTC
CASSPRAYGYTF
>-|TRBV5-1|TRBJ2-1|once
TGCGCCAGCAGGGAAGGGGTTTATGAGCAGTTCTTC
CASREGVYEQFF
>-|TRBV7-2|TRBJ2-1|-
TGTGCCAGCAGCCTAGAGGTTGGAGGTGAGCAGTTCTTC
CASSLEVGGEQFF
>-|TRBV29-1|TRBJ2-1|-
TGCAGCGTTGTCCGGGGCAAGTCCTACAATGAGCAGTTCTTC
CSVVRGKSYNEQFF
>TRBD2|TRBV28|TRBJ2-7|-
TGTGCCAGCCAACTAGCGGGATCCTACGAGCAGTACTTC
CASQLAGSYEQYF
>-|TRBV7-3|TRBJ2-1|-
TGTGCCAGCAGCCCGATTGGAGTGGGGGGTGAGCAGTTCTTC
CASSPIGVGGEQFF
>-|TRBV6-1|TRBJ2-1|-
TGTGCCAGCAGTGAAGGATGGGTAAATGAGCAGTTCTTC
CASSEGWVNEQFF
>-|TRBV9|TRBJ1-4|few
TGTGCCAGCAGCGTAGGCGAAGTTAGGTCTGAAAAACTGTTTTTT
CASSVGEVRSEKLFF
>TRBD2|TRBV7-9|TRBJ2-5|-
TGTGCCAGCAGTTTCCCCGCCGGGACTAGCGGGAGTGAGACCCAGTACTTC
CASSFPAGTSGSETQYF
>-|TRBV11-1|TRBJ1-5|-
TGTGCCAGCAGCCAGGGCCGCAATCAGCCCCAGCATTTT
CASSQGRNQPQHF
>-|TRBV2|TRBJ2-1|-
TGTGCCAGCAGTAACACTGGTGGTGAGCAGTTCTTC
CASSNTGGEQFF
>-|TRBV9|TRBJ2-3|few
TGTGCCAGCAGCGTAGCTGGCGGAAGCACAGATACGCAGTATTTT
CASSVAGGSTDTQYF
>-|TRBV4-1|TRBJ1-3|-
TGCGCCAGCAGCCAGGACAGTGGAAACACCATATATTTT
CASSQDSGNTIYF
>-|TRBV2|TRBJ2-2|few
TGTGCCAGCAGTGAAAGGGAAAACACCGGGGAGCTGTTTTTT
CASSERENTGELFF
>-|TRBV6-5|TRBJ1-2|few
TGTGCCAGCAGCAGCCGGGACTATCGAACCCCTGGCTACACCTTC
CASSSRDYRTPGYTF
>-|TRBV15|TRBJ2-3|-
TGTGCCACCAGCAGAGTGCAAGGAGATACGCAGTATTTT
CATSRVQGDTQYF
>-|TRBV27|TRBJ1-2|-
TGTGCCAGCAGTTTCCGGGGGTCACCTGGCTACACCTTC
CASSFRGSPGYTF
>TRBD2|TRBV9|TRBJ2-3|-
TGTGCCAGCAGCACAATAGCGGGAGCGGATACGCAGTATTTT
CASSTIAGADTQYF
>-|TRBV5-1|TRBJ1-4|few
TGCGCCAGCAGCAGGGGAACAGATGAAAAACTGTTTTTT
CASSRGTDEKLFF
>-|TRBV29-1|TRBJ2-3|-
TGCAGCGTTCCCAAACTAGCAGGGCTCACAGATACGCAGTATTTT
CSVPKLAGLTDTQYF
>-|TRBV21-1|TRBJ2-7|-
TGTGCCAGCAGAGGACTAGCGGGAGGGCCTCAATCCTACGAGCAGTACTTC
CASRGLAGGPQSYEQYF
>-|TRBV30|TRBJ2-7|-
TGTGCCTGGAGAGGCGGTTCCTACGAGCAGTACTTC
CAWRGGSYEQYF
>-|TRBV11-2|TRBJ2-7|-
TGTGCCAGCAGCTTCTTAGGTATACGGGGTTTGACCTACGAGCAGTACTTC
CASSFLGIRGLTYEQYF
>-|TRBV18|TRBJ1-1|few
TGTGCCAGCCACCCGGCGGGGGGGACCACTGAAGCTTTCTTT
CASHPAGGTTEAFF
>-|TRBV5-4|TRBJ2-3|few
TGTGCCAGCAGCTTGGTCGGCACAGATACGCAGTATTTT
CASSLVGTDTQYF
>TRBD2|TRBV6-6|TRBJ2-5|-
TGTGCCAGCACCAAAGCTAGCGGGGGGCCTTACGAGACCCAGTACTTC
CASTKASGGPYETQYF
>TRBD1|TRBV7-3|TRBJ2-3|few
TGTGCCAGCAGCTCGGGACAGCCCACAGATACGCAGTATTTT
CASSSGQPTDTQYF
>-|TRBV4-3|TRBJ2-1|few
TGCGCCAGCAGCCGTGGAGCAGGGACATACAATGAGCAGTTCTTC
CASSRGAGTYNEQFF
>-|TRBV7-2|TRBJ2-1|-
TGTGCCAGCAGCTCCCCCCGAGGCAATGAGCAGTTCTTC
CASSSPRGNEQFF
>-|TRBV30|TRBJ1-2|-
TGTGCCTGGGAGCGCGAGACGGGACTTCTGGGGTATGGCTACACCTTC
CAWERETGLLGYGYTF
>TRBD1|TRBV10-3|TRBJ2-7|-
TGTGCCATCCGCCGGGACAGGGGTGCATACGAGCAGTACTTC
CAIRRDRGAYEQYF
>-|TRBV6-5|TRBJ2-7|-
TGTGCCAGCTCGAGAGTGGGTGGGGACGAGCAGTACTTC
CASSRVGGDEQYF
>-|TRBV29-1|TRBJ2-6|-
TGCAGCGCCGCCGGGACGCCCAGCTCTGGGGCCAACGTCCTGACTTTC
CSAAGTPSSGANVLTF
>-|TRBV29-1|TRBJ2-1|few
TGCAGCGTTGTCCCTCGTTTCTACAATGAGCAGTTCTTC
CSVVPRFYNEQFF
>-|TRBV10-3|TRBJ2-1|-
TGTGCCATCAGTGAGTCCAGCGGTTCCTACAATGAGCAGTTCTTC
CAISESSGSYNEQFF
>-|TRBV7-3|TRBJ2-1|-
TGTGCCAGCAGCTTAAGGGCCAGGAATGAGCAGTTCTTC
CASSLRARNEQFF
>-|TRBV9|TRBJ1-2|-
TGTGCCAGCAGCGTAGATGGGAAACCTGGCGGCTACACCTTC
CASSVDGKPGGYTF
>-|TRBV29-1|TRBJ1-3|-
TGCAGCGTTGAAGACGCAGGGGTCCCTGGAAACACCATATATTTT
CSVEDAGVPGNTIYF
>TRBD2|TRBV7-3|TRBJ2-5|few
TGTGCCAGCAGCTCCTTTGGGCGGGAGGGCCGAGAGACCCAGTACTTC
CASSSFGREGRETQYF
>-|TRBV7-2|TRBJ2-4|-
TGTGCCAGCAGCCTTCCAGGGGCTGGAGCCAAAAACATTCAGTACTTC
CASSLPGAGAKNIQYF
>-|TRBV7-9|TRBJ2-5|-
TGTGCCAGCAGCCGCCGGGCCTCTTTGGGGGAGACCCAGTACTTC
CASSRRASLGETQYF
>-|TRBV19|TRBJ1-2|-
TGTGCCAGTAGTAACCGGGAGACGGGCGGCTACACCTTC
CASSNRETGGYTF
>-|TRBV7-6|TRBJ2-2|-
TGTGCCAGCTCCGTATTAGGGGAAGTTGGCGGGGAGCTGTTTTTT
CASSVLGEVGGELFF
>-|TRBV4-1|TRBJ2-7|few
TGCGCCAGCAGCCATGCGGGACTGAACTACGAGCAGTACTTC
CASSHAGLNYEQYF
>-|TRBV6-6|TRBJ2-7|-
TGTGCCGGGTCAGCCACCTCCTACGAGCAGTACTTC
CAGSATSYEQYF
>-|TRBV5-1|TRBJ1-1|-
TGCGCCAGCAGTAGAGGGAGCGGGGCTTCTAACACTGAAGCTTTCTTT
CASSRGSGASNTEAFF
>-|TRBV18|TRBJ2-3|-
TGTGCCAGCTCACCACCGAGGAGCGGACCTAGCACAGATACGCAGTATTTT
CASSPPRSGPSTDTQYF
>TRBD1|TRBV2|TRBJ1-2|few
TGTGCCAGCAGCGAACACGGGACAGGGCTCTCAGGAGGCTACACCTTC
CASSEHGTGLSGGYTF